Each of the 5 T cell receptor beta chains below was sequenced from the same sample in a study of blood T cell repertoires in COVID-19. Measured with immunoSEQ multiplex PCR; TCRdb has only the in-frame clones, and not every one. The table lists about 160,000 clones, 87% of them singletons. The sequencing input was peripheral blood. The receptors derive from a woman in her fifties or sixties who had recovered from COVID-19.

The chain uses TRBV19 and TRBJ2-5; weak D call: TRBD2 (5 bases). Between the trimmed V and J ends, which lost 5 bases and 5 bases, there was a span of 15 bases. Germline values: CDR1 LNHDA, CDR2 SQIVND (reference sequence). The CDR3 loop spans 14 amino acids. CDR3 sequence (DNA): TGTGCCAGTAGTCCAAGCGGTGGATGGGAGACCCAGTACTTC. Translated, it gives CASSPSGGWETQYF.

The V and J genes are TRBV6-6 and TRBJ1-1, with TRBD1 as a possible D gene (5 bases). The CDR3 consists of 13 residues. Trimming removed 4 bases at V and 9 bases at J, with 15 bases between. Germline lookup yields CDR1 MNHNY and CDR2 SVGAGI (reference sequence). CDR3 amino acids: CASSLDSALKAFF. The CDR3 DNA is TGTGCCAGCAGTTTAGACAGTGCCTTAAAAGCTTTCTTT.

V is TRBV5-1 and J is TRBJ1-4; the match to TRBD1 covers 8 bases. Germline lookup yields CDR1 SGHRS and CDR2 YFSETQ. V dropped 4 bases and J dropped 5; count of bases not matched to a gene: 4. This CDR3 is built from 14 residues. The CDR3 region is CASSVTGVNEKLFF. CDR3 DNA sequence: TGCGCCAGCAGCGTGACAGGGGTCAATGAAAAACTGTTTTTT.

The chain joins TRBV7-9 to TRBJ1-2; possibly TRBD1 for D (5 bases). Trimming shortened V by 3 bases and J by 6 bases, and 11 bases separated the two germline ends. The CDR3 spans 13 residues. Per the germline V gene, CDR1 is SEHNR and CDR2 is FQNEAQ (reference sequence). CDR3 sequence: CASSFPGTNGYTF. The CDR3 DNA reads as TGTGCCAGCAGCTTCCCAGGGACTAATGGCTACACCTTC. The full variable domain, completed using reference TRBV7-9 and TRBJ1-2, is DTGVSQNPRHKITKRGQNVTFRCDPISEHNRLYWYRQTLGQGPEFLTYFQNEAQLEKSRLLSDRFSAERPKGSFSTLEIQRTEQGDSAMYLCASSFPGTNGYTFGSGTRLTVV.

In DNA form, the CDR3 reads TGTGCCAGCAGCTTACACCGGGACAGGGAAGAGACCCAGTACTTC. Amino acid sequence: CASSLHRDREETQYF. V usage is TRBV11-1 and J usage is TRBJ2-5; TRBD1 agrees at 9 bases. Germline V gene lookup returns CDR1 SGHAT and CDR2 FQDESV (reference sequence). The CDR3 contains 15 residues. V was clipped by 2 bases and J by 3 bases; unmatched bases: 4.